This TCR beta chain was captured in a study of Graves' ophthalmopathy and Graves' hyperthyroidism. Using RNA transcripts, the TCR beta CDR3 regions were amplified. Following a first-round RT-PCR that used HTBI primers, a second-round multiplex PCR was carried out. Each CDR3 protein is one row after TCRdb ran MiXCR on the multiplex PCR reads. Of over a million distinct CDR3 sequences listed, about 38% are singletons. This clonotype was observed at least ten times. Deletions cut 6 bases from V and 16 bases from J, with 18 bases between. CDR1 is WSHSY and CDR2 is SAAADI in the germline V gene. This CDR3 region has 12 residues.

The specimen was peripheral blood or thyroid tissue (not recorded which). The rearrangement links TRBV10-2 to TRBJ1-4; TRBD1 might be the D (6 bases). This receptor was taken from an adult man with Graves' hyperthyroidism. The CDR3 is CASSRTGIEEFF. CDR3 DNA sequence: TGCGCCAGCAGCCGAACAGGGATCGAGGAGTTTTTT.